A single T cell receptor beta chain is shown here with its context. This clone was observed once. What this receptor recognizes is not known. Base qualities are missing; no much larger clone stands one base away. These data originate in a study of long-term antiretroviral therapy in people with HIV (dated by TCRdb to the early 2020s). Regarding the research as a whole: The earliest samples were collected approximately a decade before the 2015 WHO recommendation for immediate ART, a period when ART was typically delayed until CD4 counts fell. Test extractions of a monoclonal T-cell line alongside a few dozen polyclonal samples showed no cross-contamination during QIAcube processing. Eleven of the 30 participants with HIV were female. This retrospective serial study examined whether starting ART and sustained HIV suppression were associated with changes in the composition and diversity of the TRB repertoire in peripheral blood. A total of about 190 cryopreserved PBMC samples were contributed to the cohort by 30 adults with confirmed HIV infection, with samples collected serially over a mean of approximately six years (range 1-12). General conclusions and limits of the study: Because cell numbers in pre-ART samples were limited, unsorted PBMC were profiled instead of sorted CD4+ and CD8+ T cells. At every time point, the repertoire was dominated by expanded TRB clones first identified before ART initiation, although this dominance fluctuated and, in many PLHIV, declined after ART. Narrower CDR3 length ranges were observed in HIV repertoires than in controls, and an antigen-experienced repertoire with only a slight naive shift after ART was suggested by the network structure. Starting ART was linked to a significant rise in TRB diversity, yet even with long-term ART the diversity remained significantly lower than in transplant donor controls. Inferences about post-ART repertoire changes were limited because no data were available on ART adherence, viral resistance or therapy changes. The samples were dated from about 2003 to 2018, and the ART regimens that were used may be less effective than current ART regimens. Limited PBMC availability meant only the TCR beta chain was sequenced, without alpha chain pairing.

The immunoSEQ hsTCRB v3.0 assay was used at survey level resolution to sequence the TRB variable region. A depth of roughly 35,000-50,000 T-cell genomes per sample was targeted for TRB sequencing. An Illumina MiSeq with a v3 150-cycle kit was used to sequence the pooled TRB libraries. The paper's processing steps were these. Repertoire analysis was run in R within a reproducible Nextflow workflow that covered QC, data transformation and analysis. LymphoSeq2, an R package for exploring AIRR-Seq data, was used to implement custom analyses. A handful of samples yielding fewer than 5000 total TRB sequences were excluded, leaving around 200 analyzed HIV repertoires. Among the 180 to 200 HIV repertoires that were kept, around 60 were collected before ART initiation and more than 120 were collected after ART initiation. Repertoires were downsampled to 5000 TRB nucleotide sequences, with summary statistics averaged over 100 downsampling iterations. TRB sequences were retained for analysis only if CDR3 regions of at least seven amino acids were present. A Shannon entropy-derived clonality score and the Gini coefficient were used to measure diversity. Repertoire networks linked the top 5000 CDR3 amino acid sequences whenever two sequences differed by an edit distance of one. GLIPH2 predicted antigen specificity groups and MHC restriction for TRB CDR3 amino acid sequences. CDR3 amino acid sequences were matched against VDJdb and McPAS-TCR to flag known CMV, EBV, HIV or tissue antigen associations. Pre-ART, post-ART and control groups were compared with Wilcoxon signed-rank tests and Holm-Bonferroni correction. What TCRdb holds here is the immuneACCESS table cut down to in-frame rearrangements. Part of the clones is not present; checked against another copy, under half of the missing clones reflect an unresolved V gene, and the others are unexplained. V and J calls and clone size are those listed in that table; D and trimming were worked out from the DNA. This sample lists roughly 13,000 clones; about 78% were detected once. Together, the top ten hold roughly an eighth of the sample.

Inclusion was restricted to participants for whom at least one PBMC sample before ART initiation and at least two post-ART samples were available. Treatment was received in the United States of America by all participants with HIV. Cryopreserved samples of about 1-10 million PBMC were thawed and washed before DNA extraction. At the time of the earliest PBMC sample, participants with HIV were aged between about 20 and 54 years. Per participant, PBMC samples came from 1-4 timepoints prior to ART initiation and 2-8 timepoints following ART initiation, for a median of 7 samples. For every participant, serial HIV viral load, CD4+ T-cell count, ART history and demographic data were obtained. Genomic DNA was extracted from unsorted PBMC with a Qiagen kit on a QIAcube, processed in batches of 12 samples. Looking up the germline V gene yields CDR1 MGHRA and CDR2 YSYEKL. Including cysteine and phenylalanine, the CDR3 has 17 amino acids. Only the CDR3 DNA stays, 51 bases, in frame from base 1. The junction shows trimming of 4 bases on V and 2 bases on J, and the gene matches do not reach 9 bases of it.

This material consisted of unsorted PBMCs, taken 1.3 years after starting antiretroviral therapy. The rearrangement joined TRBV4-1 to TRBJ2-3, with TRBD2 matching 10 junction bases. The source is a woman between 18 and 29 years old with HIV. The DNA sequence is given as TGCGCCAGCAGCCCTGGTCTAGCGGGAGAGTTCACAGATACGCAGTATTTT. It codes for CASSPGLAGEFTDTQYF.